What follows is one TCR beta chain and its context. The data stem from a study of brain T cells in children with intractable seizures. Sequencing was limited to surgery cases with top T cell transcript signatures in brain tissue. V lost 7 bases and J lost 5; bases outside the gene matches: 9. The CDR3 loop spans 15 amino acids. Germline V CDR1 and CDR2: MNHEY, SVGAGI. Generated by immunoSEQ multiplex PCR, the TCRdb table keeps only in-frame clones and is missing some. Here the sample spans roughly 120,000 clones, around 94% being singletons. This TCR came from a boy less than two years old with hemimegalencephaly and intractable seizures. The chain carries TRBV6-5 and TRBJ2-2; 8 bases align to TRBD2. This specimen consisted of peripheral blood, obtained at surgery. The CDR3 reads CASTVLAGPTGELFF. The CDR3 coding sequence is TGTGCCAGCACAGTCTTAGCGGGACCGACCGGGGAGCTGTTTTTT.